The T cell receptor (beta chain) described here comes from a study of blood T cell repertoires in COVID-19. Overall study context: The analysed material was cDNA or gDNA that came from T cells, B-cell-depleted T cells, or PBMCs.

The germline V gene has CDR1 SGHNT and CDR2 YENEEA. The trim removed 5 bases at V and 3 bases at J, leaving 7 bases unmatched. The CDR3 has 16 residues. Some clones are missing from TCRdb's copy, which holds only in-frame ones; the method was immunoSEQ multiplex PCR. Of 150,000 to 200,000 clones listed, more than 85% were seen once; the top ten hold roughly 2.5%. The origin of this receptor is a man aged 40-55 years with active or convalescent COVID-19. Sequencing used peripheral blood. V usage is TRBV11-3 and J usage is TRBJ2-5; TRBD2 matches at 12 bases. The CDR3 protein is CASSLGASGGEETQYF. The CDR3 coding sequence is TGTGCCAGCAGCCTGGGGGCTAGCGGGGGGGAAGAGACCCAGTACTTC.